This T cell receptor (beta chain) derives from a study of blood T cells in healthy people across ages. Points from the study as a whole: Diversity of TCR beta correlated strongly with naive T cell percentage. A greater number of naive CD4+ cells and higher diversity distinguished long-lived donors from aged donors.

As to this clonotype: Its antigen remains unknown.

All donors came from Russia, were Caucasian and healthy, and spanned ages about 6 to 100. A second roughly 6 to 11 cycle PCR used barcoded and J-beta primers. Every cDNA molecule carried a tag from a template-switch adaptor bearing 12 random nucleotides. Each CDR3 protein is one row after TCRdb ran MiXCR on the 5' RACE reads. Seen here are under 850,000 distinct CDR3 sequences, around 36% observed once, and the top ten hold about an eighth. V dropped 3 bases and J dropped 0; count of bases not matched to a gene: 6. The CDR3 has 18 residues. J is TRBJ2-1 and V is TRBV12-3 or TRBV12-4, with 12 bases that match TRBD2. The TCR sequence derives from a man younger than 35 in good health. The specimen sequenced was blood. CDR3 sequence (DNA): TGTGCCAGCAGTTTCCCTAGCGGGGGGGGCAACTCCTACAATGAGCAGTTCTTC. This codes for CASSFPSGGGNSYNEQFF.